Listed here are 8 T cell receptor beta chains from one sample, sequenced in a study of T cell clones after liver transplantation. This table comes from immunoSEQ multiplex PCR, and its TCRdb copy is limited to in-frame clones, with some not included. Of tens of thousands of clones listed, roughly 83% are singletons. Sequenced here: CD4+ T cells from blood, sampled before liver transplant. The origin of the receptors is a human donor who received a liver transplant.

This chain connects TRBV9 to TRBJ1-5, with D unclear. The V end was cut by 4 bases, the J end by 6 bases, with 11 bases between. Per the germline V gene, CDR1 is SGDLS and CDR2 is YYNGEE. The CDR3 consists of 13 residues. The CDR3 DNA sequence: TGTGCCAGCAGCCCCGGGTTGGGTCAGCCCCAGCATTTT. This encodes CASSPGLGQPQHF.

The rearrangement joins TRBV11-1 to TRBJ2-1; D may be TRBD1 (6 bases). CDR1 SGHAT and CDR2 FQDESV come from the germline V gene (reference sequence). The ends were cut back, 4 bases at V and 7 bases at J, with 20 bases in the middle. The CDR3 sequence is 16 residues long. The CDR3 DNA sequence: TGTGCCAGCAGCTCTAGCCAGTTTGACAGGCCAAATGAGCAGTTCTTC. Encoded protein: CASSSSQFDRPNEQFF.

This chain links TRBV7-9 with TRBJ1-4; no definite D call. The germline CDR1 and CDR2 sequences are SEHNR and FQNEAQ (reference sequence). The ends were cut back, 5 bases at V and 8 bases at J, with 9 bases in the middle. The CDR3 loop spans 12 amino acids. The CDR3 DNA reads TGTGCCAGCAGCCCAATTCGGGAAAAACTGTTTTTT. This gives the protein CASSPIREKLFF.

V gene TRBV10-1 combines with J gene TRBJ2-5; the match to TRBD2 covers 11 bases. CDR3 size: 15 residues. J was trimmed by 5 bases and V by 2 bases; bases with no gene match: 4. Germline CDR1 reads WNHNN; CDR2 reads SYGVQD (reference sequence). CDR3 loop: CASSEIAGGQETQYF. Here the CDR3 DNA reads TGCGCCAGCAGTGAGATAGCGGGGGGGCAGGAGACCCAGTACTTC.

The chain couples TRBV5-1 to TRBJ2-5; 8 nucleotides agree with TRBD2. The CDR3 is 15 residues long. CDR1 SGHRS and CDR2 YFSETQ come from the germline V gene. Trimming at V came to 4 bases and at J to 5 bases, leaving 10 bases not matched to a gene. CDR3 nucleotide sequence: TGCGCCAGCAGCCCAGGACTAGCTGATAGGGAGACCCAGTACTTC. Its translation is CASSPGLADRETQYF.

The rearrangement links TRBV28 to TRBJ2-7; 9 nucleotides line up with TRBD1. The length of the CDR3 is 18 residues. CDR1 is MDHEN and CDR2 is SYDVKM in the germline V gene. The ends lost 4 bases at V and 2 bases at J; junction bases unmatched: 15. The CDR3 loop is CASSSRDRVWAGTYEQYF. In DNA, the CDR3 is TGTGCCAGCAGTTCCCGGGACAGGGTGTGGGCGGGCACCTACGAGCAGTACTTC.

This rearrangement joins TRBV5-6 to TRBJ1-4, with TRBD1 matching 11 bases. The V gene end was trimmed by 3 bases and the J gene end by 5 bases; junction bases not matched to a gene: 3. The V gene's germline CDR1 is SGHDT and CDR2 YYEEEE. This CDR3 has 15 residues. The CDR3 nucleotides are TGTGCCAGCAGCTCGGGACAGGGGGGGAATGAAAAACTGTTTTTT. Encoded protein: CASSSGQGGNEKLFF.

The chain links TRBV14 to TRBJ1-4, with D hard to call. The germline gives CDR1 SGHDN, CDR2 FVKESK. The CDR3 covers 12 residues. The V and J ends lost 4 bases and 5 bases respectively, with 5 bases between them. This CDR3 reads CASSRTNEKLFF. CDR3 DNA: TGTGCCAGCAGCCGAACGAATGAAAAACTGTTTTTT.